This T cell receptor beta chain stems from a study of spatial heterogeneity in lung cancer. Time point meaning: blood at routine non-recurrence follow-up after resection. Germline V gene lookup returns CDR1 LNHDA and CDR2 SQIVND (reference sequence). The germline V and J ends were trimmed by 7 bases and 5 bases, with 21 bases remaining between them. The CDR3 loop spans 16 amino acids. The sample holds many counts of this clonotype. MiXCR, run by TCRdb on the 5' RACE reads, gives a single entry per CDR3 protein. Among under 75,000 distinct CDR3 sequences listed, about 9.5% were seen once. This clonotype was sampled from a female donor with early-stage non-small cell lung cancer. The rearrangement links TRBV19 to TRBJ1-5, with D perhaps TRBD1 (6 bases). The sample was PBMCs, taken at follow-up. The CDR3 nucleotides read TGTGCCAGTACCGCTCCCGGACAGCCAAAGGATCAGCCCCAGCATTTT. Protein: CASTAPGQPKDQPQHF.